This TCR beta chain emerged from a study of T cell repertoires in cytomegalovirus infection. Broader study findings: In two of eight donors, the top clonotype was HLA-C-restricted CMV-specific. Public TCR beta family frequency separated CMV-and-HLA carriers, including in an independent cohort.

The trim removed 6 bases at V and 8 bases at J, leaving 11 bases unmatched. The V gene's germline CDR1 is SGHVS and CDR2 FNYEAQ. CDR3 length equals 15 residues. With regard to this clonotype: Antigen: not known.

MiXCR, applied by TCRdb to the reads, yields one record per CDR3 protein. The table includes approximately 400,000 distinct CDR3 sequences, around 32% detected once. The rearrangement links TRBV7-6 to TRBJ1-2, with TRBD1 matching 11 bases. This receptor was taken from a human donor in good health (CMV status not recorded). Some clones in this sample may be carry-over from other donors' samples. Material for sequencing was PBMCs. CDR3 sequence (DNA): TGTGCCAGCAGTCTTTGGACAGGGGGCGTAATCGGCTACACCTTC. Amino acids: CASSLWTGGVIGYTF.